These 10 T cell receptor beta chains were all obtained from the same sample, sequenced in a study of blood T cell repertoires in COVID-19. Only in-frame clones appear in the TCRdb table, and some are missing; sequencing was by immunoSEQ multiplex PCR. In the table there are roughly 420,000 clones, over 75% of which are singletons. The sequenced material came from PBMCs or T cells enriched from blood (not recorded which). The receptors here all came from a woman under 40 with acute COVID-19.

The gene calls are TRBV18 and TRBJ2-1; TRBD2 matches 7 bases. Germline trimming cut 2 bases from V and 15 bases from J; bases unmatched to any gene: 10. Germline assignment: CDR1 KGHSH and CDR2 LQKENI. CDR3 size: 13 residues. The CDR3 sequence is CASSPSSGAASFF. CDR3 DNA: TGTGCCAGCTCACCAAGCAGCGGGGCTGCCTCGTTCTTC.

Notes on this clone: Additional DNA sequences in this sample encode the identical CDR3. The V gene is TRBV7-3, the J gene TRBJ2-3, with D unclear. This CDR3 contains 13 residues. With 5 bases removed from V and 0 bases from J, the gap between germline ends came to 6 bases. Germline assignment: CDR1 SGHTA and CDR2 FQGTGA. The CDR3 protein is CASSLSSTDTQYF. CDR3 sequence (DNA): TGTGCCAGCAGCCTCAGTAGCACAGATACGCAGTATTTT.

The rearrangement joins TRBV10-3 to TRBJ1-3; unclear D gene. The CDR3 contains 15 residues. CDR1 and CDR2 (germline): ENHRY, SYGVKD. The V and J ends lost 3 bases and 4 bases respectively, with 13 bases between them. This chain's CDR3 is CAISDSSRIGNTIYF. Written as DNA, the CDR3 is TGTGCCATCAGTGATTCCAGCAGGATCGGAAACACCATATATTTT.

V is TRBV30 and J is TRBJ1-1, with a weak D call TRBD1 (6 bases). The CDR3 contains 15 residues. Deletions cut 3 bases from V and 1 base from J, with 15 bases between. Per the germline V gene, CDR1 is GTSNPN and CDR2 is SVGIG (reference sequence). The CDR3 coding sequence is TGTGCCTGGAGCCCCGTGGGCAGGGGGAACACTGAAGCTTTCTTT. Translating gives CAWSPVGRGNTEAFF.

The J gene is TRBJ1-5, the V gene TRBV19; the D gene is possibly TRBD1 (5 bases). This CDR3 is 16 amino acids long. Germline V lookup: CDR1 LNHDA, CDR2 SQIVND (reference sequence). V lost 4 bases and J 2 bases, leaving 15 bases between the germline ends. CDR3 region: CASSTTGGGGNQPQHF. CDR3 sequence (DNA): TGTGCCAGTAGTACCACGGGCGGAGGGGGCAATCAGCCCCAGCATTTT. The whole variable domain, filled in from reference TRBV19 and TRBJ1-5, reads DGGITQSPKYLFRKEGQNVTLSCEQNLNHDAMYWYRQDPGQGLRLIYYSQIVNDFQKGDIAEGYSVSREKKESFPLTVTSAQKNPTAFYLCASSTTGGGGNQPQHFGDGTRLSIL.

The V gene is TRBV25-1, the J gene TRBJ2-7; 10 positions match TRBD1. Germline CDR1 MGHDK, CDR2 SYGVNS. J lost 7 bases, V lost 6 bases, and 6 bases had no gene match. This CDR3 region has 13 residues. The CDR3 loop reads CASRDRGPREQYF. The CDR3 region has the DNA TGTGCCAGCAGAGACAGGGGGCCGAGAGAGCAGTACTTC.

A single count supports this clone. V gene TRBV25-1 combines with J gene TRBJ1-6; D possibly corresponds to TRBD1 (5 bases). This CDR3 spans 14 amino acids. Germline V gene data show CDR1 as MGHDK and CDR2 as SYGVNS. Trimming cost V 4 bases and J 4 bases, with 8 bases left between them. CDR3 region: CASSGQTYNSPLHF. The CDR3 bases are TGTGCCAGCAGTGGACAGACTTATAATTCACCCCTCCACTTT.

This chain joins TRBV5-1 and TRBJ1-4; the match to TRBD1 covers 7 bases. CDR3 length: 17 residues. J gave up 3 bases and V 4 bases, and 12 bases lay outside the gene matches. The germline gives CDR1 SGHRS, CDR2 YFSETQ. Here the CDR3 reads CASSAYRGPSANEKLFF. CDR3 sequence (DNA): TGCGCCAGCAGCGCCTACAGGGGACCTTCGGCTAATGAAAAACTGTTTTTT.

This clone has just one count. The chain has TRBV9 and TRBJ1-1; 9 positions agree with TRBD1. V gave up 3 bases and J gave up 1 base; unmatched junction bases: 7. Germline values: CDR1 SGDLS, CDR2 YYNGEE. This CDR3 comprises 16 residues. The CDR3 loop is CASSAITGGANTEAFF. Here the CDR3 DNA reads TGTGCCAGCAGCGCTATAACAGGGGGCGCGAACACTGAAGCTTTCTTT.

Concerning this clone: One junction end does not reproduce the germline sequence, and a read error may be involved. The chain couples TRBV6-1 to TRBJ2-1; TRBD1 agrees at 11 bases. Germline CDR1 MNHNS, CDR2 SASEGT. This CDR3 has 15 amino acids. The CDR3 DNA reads TGTGCCAGCAGTAAAGCCGGGACAGGGGGATATGAGCAGTTCTTC. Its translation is CASSKAGTGGYEQFF.